This is a list of T cell receptor beta chains from one sample in a study of a mutant IDH1 vaccine in newly diagnosed glioma. The data were produced by immunoSEQ multiplex PCR, yet TCRdb's version contains in-frame clones alone and is incomplete. The sample consists of roughly 120,000 clones, under 90% of them appearing once. Their specific antigens are unknown. Sequenced here: PBMCs, sampled from a glioma patient whose treatment included an IDH1 peptide vaccine. These receptors were obtained from a woman aged 45 to 65 with glioma. CDR3s include the opening cysteine and the closing phenylalanine or tryptophan. The order of the fields is clone size, V gene, D gene, J gene, CDR3 DNA, CDR3 protein. D genes are given only for firm matches. Expanded clones get a size class; other rows say once, few or many, or leave the size out.

>.|TRBV5-1|.|TRBJ2-3
TGCGCCAGCAGCCGGACAGGGAGGGACACAGATACGCAGTATTTT
CASSRTGRDTDTQYF
>.|TRBV9|.|TRBJ1-6
TGTGCCAGCAGCGTAGCGGACAGACGTAATTCACCCCTCCACTTT
CASSVADRRNSPLHF
>.|TRBV7-9|TRBD2|TRBJ2-1
TGTGCCAGCAGCCCCTGGACTAGCGGAGCTTACAATGAGCAGTTCTTC
CASSPWTSGAYNEQFF
>.|TRBV5-6|TRBD1|TRBJ2-2
TGTGCCAGCAGGGGACAGTTCACCGGGGAGCTGTTTTTT
CASRGQFTGELFF
>.|TRBV6-6|TRBD1|TRBJ2-7
TGTGCCAGCAGTTACGGCACAGGGGGCTACGAGCAGTACTTC
CASSYGTGGYEQYF
>.|TRBV12-5|TRBD2|TRBJ2-5
TGTGCTAGTGGGGGGGGACTAGGAGGAGAGACCCAGTACTTC
CASGGGLGGETQYF
>.|TRBV5-1|TRBD1|TRBJ2-3
TGCGCCAGCAGTCAGACAGGGCAAGATACGCAGTATTTT
CASSQTGQDTQYF
>few|TRBV7-8|.|TRBJ2-5
TGTGCCAGCAGCATGGACTATGGGGAGACCCAGTACTTC
CASSMDYGETQYF
>.|TRBV27|TRBD2|TRBJ2-7
TGTGCCAGCAGTTTTACTAGCGGATCCTACGAGCAGTACTTC
CASSFTSGSYEQYF
>.|TRBV19|TRBD1|TRBJ1-1
TGTGCCAGTAGTAGACAGGGAAAAAGCACTGAAGCTTTCTTT
CASSRQGKSTEAFF
>once|TRBV5-6|.|TRBJ1-4
TGTGCCAGCTCCGACCTTGCAACTAATGAAAAACTGTTTTTT
CASSDLATNEKLFF
>.|TRBV4-2|TRBD1|TRBJ1-2
TGTGCCAGCAGCCAAGCCTCCGGGACAGGGACGTACTATGGCTACACCTTC
CASSQASGTGTYYGYTF
>.|TRBV6-1|.|TRBJ1-5
TGTGCCAGCAGTGCCGGGGGGGCCGGCAATCAGCCCCAGCATTTT
CASSAGGAGNQPQHF
>few|TRBV27|.|TRBJ2-7
TGTGCCAGCACCAGGGGTGTCGAGCAGTACTTC
CASTRGVEQYF
>.|TRBV5-5|TRBD1|TRBJ1-5
TGTGCCAGCAGTGGTAGCCGGGACAGGGTCAATCAGCCCCAGCATTTT
CASSGSRDRVNQPQHF
>.|TRBV5-1|TRBD1|TRBJ1-4
TGCGCCAGCAGCTTGGTACCCCCGGGACAGGGGGATGAAAAACTGTTTTTT
CASSLVPPGQGDEKLFF
>.|TRBV6-1|TRBD1|TRBJ2-7
TGTGCCAGCAGTTCTTTGGGACAGGGTGTCTACGAGCAGTACTTC
CASSSLGQGVYEQYF
>.|TRBV19|.|TRBJ2-1
TGTGCCAGTAGTTCAACAGGACACCAGCCTTACAATGAGCAGTTCTTC
CASSSTGHQPYNEQFF
>.|TRBV5-1|TRBD1|TRBJ1-4
TGCGCCAGCAGCTTCCTTGGGACAGGGACTAATGAAAAACTGTTTTTT
CASSFLGTGTNEKLFF
>.|TRBV7-3|.|TRBJ1-6
TGTGCCAGCAGCTTAAGGGCCCCTCTGTCCAGCTCCTATAATTCACCCCTCCACTTT
CASSLRAPLSSSYNSPLHF
>.|TRBV30|TRBD1|TRBJ1-4
TGTGCCTGGACCGTACATGGACAGGGAGGCGAAAAACTGTTTTTT
CAWTVHGQGGEKLFF
>few|TRBV11-2|.|TRBJ2-2
TGTGCCAGCAGCTTAGGGGGCACCGGGGAGCTGTTTTTT
CASSLGGTGELFF
>.|TRBV18|.|TRBJ2-3
TGTGCCAGCTCACCCTCTATCGCAGATACGCAGTATTTT
CASSPSIADTQYF
>once|TRBV7-8|TRBD1|TRBJ2-2
TGTGCCAGCAGCTACTCTCTCGGGGCAGGGGGGAACACCGGGGAGCTGTTTTTT
CASSYSLGAGGNTGELFF
>.|TRBV11-2|.|TRBJ1-1
TGTGCCAGCAGCCCGAGTCGTGGGGGTAGCACTGAAGCTTTCTTT
CASSPSRGGSTEAFF
>.|TRBV18|TRBD2|TRBJ2-7
TGTGCCAGCTCACCTCCCGGACTAGCGGGACTGGACGAGCAGTACTTC
CASSPPGLAGLDEQYF
>.|TRBV7-7|.|TRBJ2-5
TGTGCTAGCAGTTCCGGGCGTGAGACCCAGTACTTC
CASSSGRETQYF
>.|TRBV10-3|TRBD1|TRBJ2-1
TGTGCCACCGGGACAGCCCTCCTGGGGAGCAATGAGCAGTTCTTC
CATGTALLGSNEQFF
>.|TRBV6-5|.|TRBJ2-5
TGTGCCAGCAGTTACGCCGGGGTCGAAGAGACCCAGTACTTC
CASSYAGVEETQYF
>.|TRBV4-2|.|TRBJ2-7
TGTGCCAGCAGCCAATCTCGGGTGATCTCCTACGAGCAGTACTTC
CASSQSRVISYEQYF
>.|TRBV12-5|.|TRBJ1-2
TGTGCTAGTGGTGCGGGCGGTGGCTACACCTTC
CASGAGGGYTF
>.|TRBV13|TRBD1|TRBJ1-2
TGTGCCAGCAGCTTAGGCTCGGGGACAGGTGGACGAGGCTACACCTTC
CASSLGSGTGGRGYTF
>.|TRBV4-1|TRBD2|TRBJ2-3
TGCGCCAGCAGCCATCCGGGGTCGGGGGGGGATACGCAGTATTTT
CASSHPGSGGDTQYF
>.|TRBV6-4|.|TRBJ2-1
TGTGCCAGCAGGGGAGACAGGAGTGCGGGGAAGCAGTTCTTC
CASRGDRSAGKQFF
>.|TRBV5-4|.|TRBJ2-1
TGTGCCAGCAGCTTACAGGGTGGCGCCTACAATGAGCAGTTCTTC
CASSLQGGAYNEQFF
>.|TRBV6-5|.|TRBJ2-5
TGTGCCAGCGGGCGGATACAAGAGACCCAGTACTTC
CASGRIQETQYF
>once|TRBV5-1|.|TRBJ2-7
TGCGCCAGCAGCTTCCGGGGCGTGCAGTACTTC
CASSFRGVQYF
>.|TRBV5-1|.|TRBJ1-1
TGCGCCAGCAGCCCCGCGCCCGGGAACACTGAAGCTTTCTTT
CASSPAPGNTEAFF
>.|TRBV18|.|TRBJ1-1
TGTGCCAGCTCACACGGGACGGCCCGGGGGAACACTGAAGCTTTCTTT
CASSHGTARGNTEAFF
>.|TRBV4-1|TRBD2|TRBJ2-1
TGCGCCAGCAGCCAACTGGGGTCGACTAGCAAGAATGAGCAGTTCTTC
CASSQLGSTSKNEQFF
>.|TRBV7-9|TRBD1|TRBJ2-7
TGTGCCAGCAGTCACCCCCGGGACAGGGGCTCCTACGAGCAGTACTTC
CASSHPRDRGSYEQYF
>.|TRBV7-2|TRBD1|TRBJ1-5
TGTGCCAGCAGCTTAGGGGGACAGGGAGGACAGCCCCAGCATTTT
CASSLGGQGGQPQHF
>.|TRBV5-6|TRBD2|TRBJ2-1
TGTGCCAGCAGCTTGGGACTAGCGGGAGTGAGGGAGCAGTTCTTC
CASSLGLAGVREQFF
>few|TRBV29-1|.|TRBJ2-5
TGCAGCGTTGAAGGCCAGAGCGAGACCCAGTACTTC
CSVEGQSETQYF
>once|TRBV6-1|.|TRBJ2-5
TGTGCCAGCAGTGCGAGGCCTTACTCGGGACAAGAGACCCAGTACTTC
CASSARPYSGQETQYF
>.|TRBV4-2|TRBD2|TRBJ2-3
TGTGCCAGCAGCCAAGATCCGGAACTAGCGGGAACGAGTAGCACAGATACGCAGTATTTT
CASSQDPELAGTSSTDTQYF
>.|TRBV5-1|TRBD2|TRBJ2-7
TGCGCCAGCAGAAGACTAGCGGGAGTGTACGAGCAGTACTTC
CASRRLAGVYEQYF
>.|TRBV19|.|TRBJ1-2
TGTGCCAGCCGGAGGGACTATGGCTACACCTTC
CASRRDYGYTF
>.|TRBV7-8|TRBD2|TRBJ2-7
TGTGCCAGCAGCTCGTATCGACTAGCGGGAGGCTACGAGCAGTACTTC
CASSSYRLAGGYEQYF